Listed below are T cell receptor beta chains from one sample, sequenced in a study of T cell responses to AZD1222 COVID-19 vaccine. Produced via immunoSEQ multiplex PCR; TCRdb's table is partial and in-frame only. The sample lists some 150,000 clones, 90% seen once, with over 1.5% in the top ten. The starting material was peripheral blood, obtained on day 0 of AZD1222 vaccination. These receptors came from an adult in good health. CDR3s include the opening cysteine and the closing phenylalanine or tryptophan. Fields, in order: D gene, clone size, V gene, J gene, CDR3 DNA, CDR3 protein. The D gene is left open where the match is weak. Some rows mark clone size as missing; the rest say once, few, many or name a class of expanded clone.

-	many	TRBV5-4	TRBJ1-6	TGTGCCAGCAGCTTGGTTGCAGACCCTAATTCACCCCTCCACTTT	CASSLVADPNSPLHF
-	-	TRBV5-1	TRBJ2-7	TGCGCCAGCAGCTTGGCCGGGAGAACCTACGAGCAGTACTTC	CASSLAGRTYEQYF
-	-	TRBV25-1	TRBJ2-3	TGTGCCAGCAACTATGGGGGGAGCGCAGATACGCAGTATTTT	CASNYGGSADTQYF
-	-	TRBV19	TRBJ2-1	TGTGCCAGTAGCACCCCCCTGCGGGAGCAGTTCTTC	CASSTPLREQFF
-	-	TRBV28	TRBJ1-4	TGTGCCAGCAGTTTAACCCAAGCAACTAATGAAAAACTGTTTTTT	CASSLTQATNEKLFF
TRBD2	-	TRBV7-9	TRBJ2-3	TGTGCCAGCAGCTTACCGGGACTAGCGGGAGGGCCCTGGGGAGATACGCAGTATTTT	CASSLPGLAGGPWGDTQYF
-	-	TRBV27	TRBJ1-1	TGTGCCAGCAGTTTGAGGGGACCGCTGAACACTGAAGCTTTCTTT	CASSLRGPLNTEAFF
TRBD2	-	TRBV27	TRBJ2-7	TGTGCCAGCAGATCGGGACTAGCGGGAGGGGAGCAGTACTTC	CASRSGLAGGEQYF
TRBD2	-	TRBV30	TRBJ2-7	TGTGCCTGGAGTGTAATTGACGGGAGGGCATCCGAGCAGTACTTC	CAWSVIDGRASEQYF
TRBD1	-	TRBV29-1	TRBJ2-7	TGCAGCACGGGACAGGGCTACGAGCAGTACTTC	CSTGQGYEQYF
-	-	TRBV24-1	TRBJ1-1	TGTGCCACCAGTCGTGGTGGAGGAACTGAAGCTTTCTTT	CATSRGGGTEAFF
-	-	TRBV7-2	TRBJ1-4	TGTGCCAGCAGCCCGCAACCGGGACTCTCTGAAAAACTGTTTTTT	CASSPQPGLSEKLFF
-	-	TRBV20-1	TRBJ1-2	TGCAGTGCCACAACTGGCTACACCTTC	CSATTGYTF
TRBD1	-	TRBV27	TRBJ2-7	TGTGCCAGCAGTTCCAGGACAGGGGCATCCTACGAGCAGTACTTC	CASSSRTGASYEQYF
TRBD2	-	TRBV27	TRBJ2-2	TGTGCCAGCAGACGTGGCGGGAGGGACACCGGGGAGCTGTTTTTT	CASRRGGRDTGELFF
-	-	TRBV25-1	TRBJ1-2	TGTGCCAGCAGTGGGGGCCCCTATGGCTACACCTTC	CASSGGPYGYTF
-	-	TRBV5-1	TRBJ1-1	TGCGCCAGCTTGGAGGGTCCGGGGAACACTGAAGCTTTCTTT	CASLEGPGNTEAFF
-	-	TRBV12-3/TRBV12-4	TRBJ2-2	TGTGCCAGCAGTTTATTACGGACCGGGGAGCTGTTTTTT	CASSLLRTGELFF
TRBD1	-	TRBV28	TRBJ2-2	TGTGCCAGCAGCCCCGGGACAGGGCTGACCGGGGAGCTGTTTTTT	CASSPGTGLTGELFF
-	-	TRBV28	TRBJ1-3	TGTGCCAGCAGTCAAACAGGGACTGGAAACACCATATATTTT	CASSQTGTGNTIYF
-	-	TRBV28	TRBJ1-4	TGTGCCAGCAGTCCCGCCCTGGCGGAAACTAATGAAAAACTGTTTTTT	CASSPALAETNEKLFF
-	once	TRBV24-1	TRBJ1-5	TGTGCCACCAGTGATGGACTTGGGAACAATCAGCCCCAGCATTTT	CATSDGLGNNQPQHF
-	-	TRBV6-5	TRBJ2-2	TGTGCCAGCACACACGAAGTGACCGGGGAGCTGTTTTTT	CASTHEVTGELFF
-	once	TRBV12-3/TRBV12-4	TRBJ1-6	TGTGCCAGCAGTGGACAGCCAAATTCACCCCTCCACTTT	CASSGQPNSPLHF
-	-	TRBV6-1	TRBJ1-2	TGTGCCAGCAGTGAAGTTAAGGCCTACTATGGCTACACCTTC	CASSEVKAYYGYTF
-	-	TRBV27	TRBJ2-2	TGTGCCAGCAGCCCTCGTGTAGGGGAGCTGTTTTTT	CASSPRVGELFF
TRBD2	-	TRBV7-2	TRBJ2-5	TGTGCCAGCAGCTTAGTCCTAGCGGGATACCAAGAGACCCAGTACTTC	CASSLVLAGYQETQYF
TRBD2	-	TRBV2	TRBJ2-5	TGTGCCAGCAGGGGACTAGCGGGAGCCGGAGAGACCCAGTACTTC	CASRGLAGAGETQYF